In this sample, the clone carrying this T cell receptor (beta chain) turned up once. What it recognizes is unknown. The sample has other DNA sequences that encode this CDR3 too. The CDR3 is 15 amino acids. CDR1 KGHSH and CDR2 LQKENI come from the germline V gene. V lost 3 bases and J lost 0, with 11 bases in between. This sample is part of a study of shared clonotypes between healthy human individuals. Study-wide results and caveats: Deeper or shallower sequencing was expected to change how clonotypes are shared among donors.

There were only Caucasian adults among the donors, and all lived in Nashville, Tennessee. Deep was the level used in running the assay. Clones were read by immunoSEQ multiplex PCR, and TCRdb kept only the in-frame ones, dropping some. The sample includes 1,400,000 or so clones, approximately 98.5% of them seen just once. The sequenced material came from naive CD4+ T cells sorted from blood. Subset described: CD45RA+ positively selected. This sequence originates from a man younger than 45 in good health. This chain connects TRBV18 to TRBJ1-1; D might be TRBD1 (5 bases). The CDR3 bases are TGTGCCAGCTCACCTTCCGGGACCATGAACACTGAAGCTTTCTTT. Its protein is CASSPSGTMNTEAFF.